The 14 T cell receptor beta chains below all came from one sample that was sequenced in a study of OX40 agonist ivuxolimab in advanced cancers. Using immunoSEQ multiplex PCR, the repertoire was profiled, and TCRdb retains in-frame clones only, with some absent. The sample lists under 15,000 clones, about 81% occurring once. This sample comprised CD4+ or CD8+ T cells sorted from blood, obtained in a trial of the OX40 agonist ivuxolimab. All receptors come from an adult with an advanced solid tumor such as melanoma, head and neck, liver or kidney cancer.

A single count supports this clone. The rearrangement uses TRBV12-2 and TRBJ2-1; TRBD2 is the table's D call and was not checked against the DNA. TRBV12-2 is marked as a pseudogene. CDR3 length: 14 amino acids. This CDR3 reads CASRLSGPYNEQFF. CDR3 DNA sequence: TGTGCAAGTCGCTTAAGCGGGCCCTACAATGAGCAGTTCTTC.

The V call is TRBV4-1, the J call TRBJ2-7; D is unclear. V was clipped by 1 base and J by 6 bases, with 7 bases between them. This CDR3 has 12 residues. The V gene's germline CDR1 is MGHRA and CDR2 YSYEKL. The CDR3 DNA is TGCGCCAGCAGCCAAGGGCCGGGCGAGCAGTACTTC. This encodes CASSQGPGEQYF.

The V and J genes are TRBV28 and TRBJ1-6; no firm D call. Germline V lookup: CDR1 MDHEN, CDR2 SYDVKM. Trimming cost V 2 bases and J 11 bases, with 10 bases left between them. The CDR3 length is 13 residues. The CDR3 DNA follows: TGTGCCAGCAGTTTACAGCCCAGCGCACCCCTCCACTTT. It encodes CASSLQPSAPLHF.

The CDR3 sequence: CASTPGQGGAFF. Here the CDR3 DNA reads TGTGCCAGCACCCCGGGACAGGGTGGAGCTTTCTTT. The chain has TRBV6-5 and TRBJ1-1; 9 bases match TRBD1. Trimming removed 7 bases from V and 10 bases from J; junction bases left unmatched: 7. Germline V gene sequence: CDR1 MNHEY, CDR2 SVGAGI. The CDR3 is made up of 12 amino acids.

The chain combines TRBV28 with TRBJ2-6, with TRBD2 matching 11 bases. CDR3 length equals 19 residues. Germline loops: CDR1 MDHEN, CDR2 SYDVKM. J was trimmed by 4 bases and V by 3 bases; bases with no gene match: 11. The CDR3 DNA sequence: TGTGCCAGCAGTTTTCTTACTAGCGGGAGTCCAAGGGGGGCCAACGTCCTGACTTTC. The encoded protein is CASSFLTSGSPRGANVLTF. The full variable domain, its missing parts supplied by reference TRBV28 and TRBJ2-6, is DVKVTQSSRYLVKRTGEKVFLECVQDMDHENMFWYRQDPGLGLRLIYFSYDVKMKEKGDIPEGYSVSREKKERFSLILESASTNQTSMYLCASSFLTSGSPRGANVLTFGAGSRLTVL.

V and J are TRBV4-3 and TRBJ1-4; the D is unclear. V was cut by 0 bases and J by 7 bases, with 15 bases left in between. Per germline, CDR1 LGHNA and CDR2 YSLEER. The CDR3 contains 16 residues. CDR3 sequence (DNA): TGCGCCAGCAGCCAAGACCTCGGGAAGGCGGGTGAAAAACTGTTTTTT. Its protein is CASSQDLGKAGEKLFF.

CDR3 sequence: CASSFQELGYTF. CDR3 nucleotide sequence: TGTGCCAGCAGCTTCCAGGAACTTGGCTACACCTTC. V usage is TRBV13 and J usage is TRBJ1-2; D is uncertain. This CDR3 contains 12 residues. Looked up from germline, CDR1 is PRHDT and CDR2 is FYEKMQ (reference sequence). V was shortened by 3 bases and J by 7 bases, with 9 bases between the two germline ends.

The CDR3: CASSIVRTSGTSKHRELFF. CDR3 in DNA: TGTGCCAGCAGTATAGTAAGGACTAGCGGGACCTCTAAACACCGGGAGCTGTTTTTT. The chain couples TRBV27 to TRBJ2-2, with 12 nucleotides matching TRBD2. The CDR3 sequence is 19 residues long. The V segment lost 5 bases and the J segment 9 bases; nucleotides outside the gene matches: 19. In germline, CDR1 is MNHEY, CDR2 SMNVEV (reference sequence).

A remark on this clone: This CDR3 is also generated by other DNA sequences in the sample. The chain links TRBV28 to TRBJ1-5; a possible D gene is TRBD1 (5 bases). V was pared by 5 bases and J by 7 bases, with 18 bases between. The V gene's germline CDR1 is MDHEN and CDR2 SYDVKM. The CDR3 contains 15 residues. CDR3: CASSLGQGFRQPQHF. CDR3 bases: TGTGCCAGCAGTCTAGGGCAGGGTTTTAGGCAGCCCCAGCATTTT.

A remark on this clone: Other DNA sequences of this sample code for an identical CDR3. This chain connects TRBV9 to TRBJ1-4; tentatively, D is TRBD1 (5 bases). This CDR3 is 15 amino acids long. Trimming took off 0 bases at V and 3 bases at J, with 9 bases between the two ends. Germline loops: CDR1 SGDLS, CDR2 YYNGEE. The CDR3 sequence: CASSVDGGANEKLFF. As DNA, the CDR3 is TGTGCCAGCAGCGTAGACGGGGGAGCTAATGAAAAACTGTTTTTT.

The rearrangement joins TRBV6-5 to TRBJ2-7; D perhaps matches TRBD1 (5 bases). Between the trimmed V and J ends, which lost 6 bases and 5 bases, there was a span of 14 bases. This CDR3 spans 13 amino acids. The germline CDR1 and CDR2 sequences are MNHEY and SVGAGI. CDR3 residues: CASSSSGSHEQYF. Here the CDR3 DNA reads TGTGCCAGCAGCTCCTCAGGGTCCCACGAGCAGTACTTC.

A single count supports this clone. The CDR3 sequence: CASSETGTENGYTF. The CDR3 DNA sequence: TGTGCCAGCAGCGAAACCGGGACAGAGAATGGCTACACCTTC. The chain combines TRBV9 with TRBJ1-2, with 7 bases that match TRBD1. Germline-derived CDR1 and CDR2 are SGDLS and YYNGEE. J was trimmed by 6 bases and V by 3 bases; bases with no gene match: 8. The CDR3 is made up of 14 amino acids.

The chain employs TRBV7-6 and TRBJ1-5; D might be TRBD1 (6 bases). Looked up from germline, CDR1 is SGHVS and CDR2 is FNYEAQ. Deletions cut 5 bases from V and 7 bases from J, with 15 bases between. The CDR3 is 14 amino acids. This CDR3 is CASSLRGAEQPQHF. In DNA, the CDR3 is TGTGCCAGCAGCCTCAGGGGCGCCGAGCAGCCCCAGCATTTT. The full variable domain, completed using reference TRBV7-6 and TRBJ1-5, is GAGVSQSPRYKVTKRGQDVALRCDPISGHVSLYWYRQALGQGPEFLTYFNYEAQQDKSGLPNDRFSAERPEGSISTLTIQRTEQRDSAMYRCASSLRGAEQPQHFGDGTRLSIL.

The rearrangement links TRBV6-4 to TRBJ2-7, with TRBD2 matching 11 bases. Looked up from germline, CDR1 is MRHNA and CDR2 is SNTAGT. The junction had 1 base not matched to a gene; V was cut back by 2 bases and J by 4 bases. CDR3 length: 14 amino acids. CDR3 residues: CASSDTSGSYEQYF. The CDR3, as DNA: TGTGCCAGCAGTGACACTAGCGGGAGTTACGAGCAGTACTTC.